Listed here are 14 T cell receptor beta chains from one sample, sequenced in a study of response to subunit inactivated influenza vaccine. Via MiXCR, TCRdb re-called the RT-PCR reads, giving one row per CDR3 protein. The table shows roughly 570,000 distinct CDR3 sequences, with about 14% occurring only once. The sample in question was PBMCs from blood, obtained approximately 12 days after vaccination. The receptors originated from a man aged 45 to 65 who received an inactivated influenza vaccine.

The chain joins TRBV7-8 to TRBJ2-4; either TRBD1 or TRBD2 may fit D (6 bases each). The germline V and J ends were trimmed by 6 bases and 1 base, with 13 bases remaining between them. The CDR3 sequence is 15 residues long. Germline V CDR1 and CDR2: SGHVS, FQNEAQ. Here the CDR3 reads CASSRGQRAKNIQYF. For the CDR3, the DNA is TGTGCCAGCAGTCGGGGGCAAAGGGCCAAAAACATTCAGTACTTC.

The chain has TRBV27 and TRBJ2-2, with 9 bases lining up with TRBD2. The CDR3 totals 16 residues. Germline CDR1 and CDR2: MNHEY and SMNVEV (reference sequence). V lost 5 bases and J lost 0; bases outside the gene matches: 4. The CDR3 sequence is CASSPWTSANTGELFF. CDR3 sequence (DNA): TGTGCCAGCAGTCCCTGGACTAGCGCGAACACCGGGGAGCTGTTTTTT.

This clonotype is classed as medium-sized. The chain joins TRBV14 to TRBJ2-5; D call uncertain. CDR3 length equals 13 residues. CDR1 is SGHDN, CDR2 FVKESK, per germline. Deletions cut 0 bases from V and 5 bases from J, with 7 bases between. DNA for the CDR3: TGTGCCAGCAGCCAAGATGGGTACGAGACCCAGTACTTC. Residues: CASSQDGYETQYF.

The chain employs TRBV28 and TRBJ2-4, with 10 bases fitting TRBD2. The CDR3 has 15 amino acids. The trim removed 5 bases at V and 6 bases at J, leaving 7 bases unmatched. CDR1 is MDHEN and CDR2 is SYDVKM in the germline V gene. CDR3: CASSPAGGPINIQYF. The DNA of the CDR3 is TGTGCCAGCAGTCCAGCGGGGGGGCCCATAAACATTCAGTACTTC.

The chain carries TRBV2 and TRBJ2-2, with TRBD2 matching 10 bases. The CDR3 covers 14 residues. The V and J ends lost 7 bases and 6 bases, in that order; junction bases with no gene match: 5. Germline V gives CDR1 SNHLY, CDR2 FYNNEI. Here the CDR3 reads CASTQGLAPGELFF. The CDR3 nucleotides read TGTGCCAGCACCCAGGGACTAGCGCCCGGGGAGCTGTTTTTT.

J is TRBJ2-3 and V is TRBV6-5, with D hard to call. V shed 6 bases and J shed 6 bases, with 10 bases lying between them. The germline CDR1 and CDR2 sequences are MNHEY and SVGAGI. The CDR3 consists of 12 residues. In nucleotides, the CDR3 is TGTGCCAGCAGCTCGGTTGGGGATACGCAGTATTTT. It specifies CASSSVGDTQYF.

The table lists this clonotype with a few counts. This chain links TRBV6-1 with TRBJ1-2; D gene unclear. Trimming cost V 8 bases and J 1 base, with 11 bases left between them. Looked up from germline, CDR1 is MNHNS and CDR2 is SASEGT. CDR3 length: 13 amino acids. CDR3 amino acids: CASGQINNYGYTF. The CDR3 DNA reads TGTGCCAGCGGGCAGATAAATAACTATGGCTACACCTTC.

This clonotype was counted between two and nine times. V and J are TRBV11-2 and TRBJ2-1; 8 bases line up with TRBD2. From germline, CDR1 is SGHAT and CDR2 FQNNGV. The CDR3 totals 18 residues. V lost 0 bases, J lost 1 base, and 8 bases stayed unmatched. The CDR3 region has the DNA TGTGCCAGCAGCTTAGAGCCGGGGGGGTTTCGGTCCTACAATGAGCAGTTCTTC. Protein sequence: CASSLEPGGFRSYNEQFF.

The CDR3 bases are TGCAGTGCCCCGAGGGGTCCTAGCGGCAGCACAGATACGCAGTATTTT. It is translated as CSAPRGPSGSTDTQYF. J is TRBJ2-3 and V is TRBV20-1, with TRBD2 matching over 7 bases. CDR1 DFQATT and CDR2 SNEGSKA come from the germline V gene (reference sequence). The CDR3 sequence is 16 residues long. The V and J ends lost 6 bases and 0 bases, in that order; junction bases with no gene match: 12.

The chain employs TRBV4-3 and TRBJ2-7, with 8 positions matching TRBD2. This CDR3 contains 15 residues. Germline V gives CDR1 LGHNA, CDR2 YSLEER. V lost 1 base to trimming and J lost 1 base; unmatched junction nucleotides: 3. In DNA, the CDR3 is TGCGCCAGCAGCCAAGGGACTAGCTTGTCCTACGAGCAGTACTTC. Its protein product is CASSQGTSLSYEQYF.

The V and J genes are TRBV12-3 or TRBV12-4 and TRBJ2-7; no clear D. This CDR3 region has 13 residues. The V gene lost 2 bases and the J gene lost 5 bases, with 10 bases spanning the gap. CDR3 DNA sequence: TGTGCCAGCAGTTTATTTCAGTTAGACGAGCAGTACTTC. Translated, it gives CASSLFQLDEQYF.

This chain connects TRBV28 to TRBJ1-2; D is perhaps TRBD1 (6 bases). CDR3 size: 15 residues. The germline V and J ends were trimmed by 10 bases and 6 bases, with 24 bases remaining between them. Germline V gene sequence: CDR1 MDHEN, CDR2 SYDVKM. The CDR3 sequence: CATDLRTGYDHGYTF. As DNA, the CDR3 is TGTGCCACCGATTTACGTACAGGGTATGACCATGGCTACACCTTC.

At least ten counts were recorded for this clonotype. J is TRBJ2-7 and V is TRBV5-1, with D maybe TRBD1 (5 bases). This CDR3 has 15 amino acids. The V gene lost 2 bases and the J gene lost 1 base, with 13 bases spanning the gap. CDR1 and CDR2 from the germline V gene are SGHRS and YFSETQ. The CDR3 DNA is TGCGCCAGCAGCTTTATAGACAGCGCTTCCTACGAGCAGTACTTC. The encoded protein is CASSFIDSASYEQYF.

This clonotype was detected ten times or more. V usage is TRBV4-3 and J usage is TRBJ2-3; tentatively, D is TRBD1 or TRBD2 (6 bases each). The CDR3 totals 13 residues. The V and J ends lost 0 bases and 8 bases respectively, with 9 bases between them. Germline V lookup: CDR1 LGHNA, CDR2 YSLEER. CDR3 bases: TGCGCCAGCAGCCAAGAGGGGGGCCGTACGCAGTATTTT. Encoded protein: CASSQEGGRTQYF.